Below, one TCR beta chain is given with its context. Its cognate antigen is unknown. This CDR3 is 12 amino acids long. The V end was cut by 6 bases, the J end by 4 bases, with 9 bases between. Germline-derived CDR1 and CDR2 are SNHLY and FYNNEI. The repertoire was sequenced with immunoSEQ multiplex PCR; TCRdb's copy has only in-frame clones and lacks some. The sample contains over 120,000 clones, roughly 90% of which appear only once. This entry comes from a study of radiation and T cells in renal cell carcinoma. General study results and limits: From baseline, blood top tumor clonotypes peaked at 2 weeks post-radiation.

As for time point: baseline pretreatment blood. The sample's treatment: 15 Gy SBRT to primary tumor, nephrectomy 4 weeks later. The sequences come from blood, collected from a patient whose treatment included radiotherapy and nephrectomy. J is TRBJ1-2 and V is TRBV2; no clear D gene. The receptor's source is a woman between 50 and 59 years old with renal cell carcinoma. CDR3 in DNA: TGTGCCAGCAGGGTGATTGGCTATGGCTACACCTTC. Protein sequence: CASRVIGYGYTF.